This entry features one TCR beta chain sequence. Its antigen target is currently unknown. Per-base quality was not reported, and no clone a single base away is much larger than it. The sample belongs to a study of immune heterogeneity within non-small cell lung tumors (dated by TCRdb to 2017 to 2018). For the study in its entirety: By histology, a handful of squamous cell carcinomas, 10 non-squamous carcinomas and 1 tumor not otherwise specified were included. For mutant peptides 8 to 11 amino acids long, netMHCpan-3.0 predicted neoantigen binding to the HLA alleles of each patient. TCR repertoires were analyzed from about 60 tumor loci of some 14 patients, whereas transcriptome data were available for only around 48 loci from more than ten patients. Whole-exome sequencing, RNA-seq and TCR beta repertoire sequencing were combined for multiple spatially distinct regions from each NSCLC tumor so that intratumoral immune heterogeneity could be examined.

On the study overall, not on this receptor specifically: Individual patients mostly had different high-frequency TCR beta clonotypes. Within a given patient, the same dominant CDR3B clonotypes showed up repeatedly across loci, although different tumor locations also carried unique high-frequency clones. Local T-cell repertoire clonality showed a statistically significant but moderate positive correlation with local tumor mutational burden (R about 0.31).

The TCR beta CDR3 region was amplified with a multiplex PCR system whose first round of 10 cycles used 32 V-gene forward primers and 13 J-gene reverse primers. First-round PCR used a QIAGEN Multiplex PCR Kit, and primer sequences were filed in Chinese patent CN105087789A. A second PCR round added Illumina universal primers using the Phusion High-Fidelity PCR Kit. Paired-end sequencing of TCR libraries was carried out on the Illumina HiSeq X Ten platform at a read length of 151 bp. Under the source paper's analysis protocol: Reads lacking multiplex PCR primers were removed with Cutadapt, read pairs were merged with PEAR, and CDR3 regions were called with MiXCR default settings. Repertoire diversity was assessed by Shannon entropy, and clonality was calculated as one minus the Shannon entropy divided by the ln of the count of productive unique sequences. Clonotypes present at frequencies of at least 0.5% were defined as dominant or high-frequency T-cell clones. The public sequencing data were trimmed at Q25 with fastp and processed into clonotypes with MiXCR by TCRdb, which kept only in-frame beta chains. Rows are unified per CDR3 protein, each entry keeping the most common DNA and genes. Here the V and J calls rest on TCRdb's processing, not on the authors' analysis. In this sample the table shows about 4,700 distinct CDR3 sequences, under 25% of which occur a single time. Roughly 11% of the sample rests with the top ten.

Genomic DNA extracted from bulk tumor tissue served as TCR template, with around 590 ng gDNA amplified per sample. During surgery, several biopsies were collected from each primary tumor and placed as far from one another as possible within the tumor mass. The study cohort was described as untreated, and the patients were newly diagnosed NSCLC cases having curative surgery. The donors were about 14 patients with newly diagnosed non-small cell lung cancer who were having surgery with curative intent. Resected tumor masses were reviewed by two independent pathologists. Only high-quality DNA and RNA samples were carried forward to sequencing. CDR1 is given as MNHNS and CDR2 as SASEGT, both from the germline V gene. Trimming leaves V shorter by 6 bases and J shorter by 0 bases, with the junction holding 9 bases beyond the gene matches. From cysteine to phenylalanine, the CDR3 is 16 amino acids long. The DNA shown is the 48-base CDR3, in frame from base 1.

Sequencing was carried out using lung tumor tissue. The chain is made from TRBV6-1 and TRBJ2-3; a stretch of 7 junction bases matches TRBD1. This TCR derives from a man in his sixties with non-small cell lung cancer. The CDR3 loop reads CASSRGSGQSTDTQYF. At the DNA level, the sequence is TGTGCCAGCAGCCGGGGCTCGGGACAGAGCACAGATACGCAGTATTTT.